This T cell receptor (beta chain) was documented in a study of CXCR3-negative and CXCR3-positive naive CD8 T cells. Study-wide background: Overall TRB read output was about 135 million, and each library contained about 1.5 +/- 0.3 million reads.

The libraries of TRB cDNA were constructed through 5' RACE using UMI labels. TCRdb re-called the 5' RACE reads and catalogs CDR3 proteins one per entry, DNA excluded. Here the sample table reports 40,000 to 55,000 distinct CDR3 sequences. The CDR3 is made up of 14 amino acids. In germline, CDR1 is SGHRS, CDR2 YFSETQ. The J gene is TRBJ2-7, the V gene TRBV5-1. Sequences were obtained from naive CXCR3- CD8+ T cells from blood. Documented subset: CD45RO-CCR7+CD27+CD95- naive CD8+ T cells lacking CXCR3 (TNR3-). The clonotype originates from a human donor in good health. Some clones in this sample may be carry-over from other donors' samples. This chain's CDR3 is CASSLERSSYEQYF.